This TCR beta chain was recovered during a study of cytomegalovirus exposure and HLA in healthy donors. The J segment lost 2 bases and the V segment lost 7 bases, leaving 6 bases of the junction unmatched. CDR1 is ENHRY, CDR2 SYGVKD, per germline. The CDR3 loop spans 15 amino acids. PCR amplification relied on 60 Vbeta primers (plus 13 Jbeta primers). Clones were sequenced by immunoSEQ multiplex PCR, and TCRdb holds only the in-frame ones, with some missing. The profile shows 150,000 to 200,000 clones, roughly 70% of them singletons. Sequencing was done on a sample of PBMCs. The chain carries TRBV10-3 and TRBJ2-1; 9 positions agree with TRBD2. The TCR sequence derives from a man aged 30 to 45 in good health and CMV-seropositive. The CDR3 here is CAIKREAHPYNEQFF. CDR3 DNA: TGTGCCATCAAGCGGGAGGCCCACCCCTACAATGAGCAGTTCTTC.